The present T cell receptor beta chain was sequenced within a study of T cells expressing NK-cell markers. Whole-study context: The authors sequenced eight donors, of whom seven were HCMV-seropositive and one was seronegative.

This CDR3 spans 15 amino acids. The germline V gene has CDR1 SGHDT and CDR2 YYEEEE. TCRdb reprocessed the 5' RACE reads, with one entry per CDR3 protein and no DNA. The sample has some 410,000 distinct CDR3 sequences, and its top ten clones hold 7.3%. The V gene is TRBV5-6, the J gene TRBJ2-2; TCRdb gives TRBD2 as the D gene, but with no DNA this cannot be confirmed. The specimen sequenced was blood T cells: a sorted CD56 or NKG2C T cell subset, CD4+ or CD8+ T cells, or bulk PBMC T cells (not recorded which). The sequence was collected from a woman aged 18 to 75 in good health. The chain's CDR3 is CASSLSGVNTGELFF.